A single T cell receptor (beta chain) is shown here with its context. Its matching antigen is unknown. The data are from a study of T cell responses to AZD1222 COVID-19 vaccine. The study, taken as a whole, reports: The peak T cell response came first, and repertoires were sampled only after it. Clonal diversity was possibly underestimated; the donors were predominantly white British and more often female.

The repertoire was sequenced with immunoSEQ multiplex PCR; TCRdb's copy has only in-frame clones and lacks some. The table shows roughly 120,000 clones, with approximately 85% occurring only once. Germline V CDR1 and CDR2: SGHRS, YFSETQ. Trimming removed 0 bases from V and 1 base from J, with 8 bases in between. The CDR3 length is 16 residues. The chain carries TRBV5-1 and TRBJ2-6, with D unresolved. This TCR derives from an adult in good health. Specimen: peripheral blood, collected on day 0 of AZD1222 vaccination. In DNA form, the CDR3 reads TGCGCCAGCAGCTTGGTCGTGGGGTCTGGGGCCAACGTCCTGACTTTC. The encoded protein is CASSLVVGSGANVLTF. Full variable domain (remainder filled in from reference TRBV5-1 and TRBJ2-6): KAGVTQTPRYLIKTRGQQVTLSCSPISGHRSVSWYQQTPGQGLQFLFEYFSETQRNKGNFPGRFSGRQFSNSRSEMNVSTLELGDSALYLCASSLVVGSGANVLTFGAGSRLTVL.